This TCR beta chain was sequenced during a study of blood T cells in healthy people across ages. This CDR3 contains 16 residues. Germline CDR1 reads LNHDA; CDR2 reads SQIVND (reference sequence). Caucasian, healthy and from Russia, the donors were aged between about 6 and 100. Then a second PCR, running about 7 to 11 cycles, was carried out with a sample-barcoded 5' primer and a J-beta primer mix. Each CDR3 protein is one row after TCRdb ran MiXCR on the 5' RACE reads. There are 1.5 million or so distinct CDR3 sequences in the sample; roughly 40% occur only once, and under 8% lies in the top ten. This TCR came from a woman under 30 in good health. J is TRBJ2-5 and V is TRBV19; a possible D gene is TRBD2 (6 bases). The J call may be incorrect, as the DNA end agrees better with TRBJ2-7. Material: blood. The CDR3 nucleotides read TGTGCCAGTAGTATAGAGACTCCTAGCGCGACCTACGAGCAGTACTTC. It translates to CASSIETPSATYEQYF.